The T cell receptor (beta chain) under discussion was sequenced for a study of CD8 T cells in Susac syndrome. The authors reverse transcribed roughly 0.5 to 1 ug RNA with random hexamers. The amplification used immunoSEQ multiplex PCR on TCR beta CDR3; it spanned 54 Vbeta and 13 Jbeta. TCRdb re-called the immunoSEQ multiplex PCR reads with MiXCR, one entry per CDR3 protein. This sample has about 280,000 distinct CDR3 sequences; 70% to 90% occur once, and the top ten carry approximately 0.12%. V lost 4 bases and J lost 3; bases outside the gene matches: 15. Germline assignment: CDR1 SGHRS and CDR2 YFSETQ. The CDR3 is made up of 19 amino acids. From blood CD8+ and CD4+ T cells, TCR beta sequences were generated. The CD8+ and CD4+ T cells were negatively isolated, with the TEMRA cells enriched by FACS.

The V and J genes are TRBV5-1 and TRBJ2-7; 14 nucleotides align to TRBD2. The sequenced sample consisted of CD8+ T cells from PBMCs. This receptor was obtained from a human donor with multiple sclerosis. CDR3 nucleotide sequence: TGCGCCAGCAGCCCCCGTCGGGGACTAGCGGGAGCAGTTAACTACGAGCAGTACTTC. Translated, it gives CASSPRRGLAGAVNYEQYF.